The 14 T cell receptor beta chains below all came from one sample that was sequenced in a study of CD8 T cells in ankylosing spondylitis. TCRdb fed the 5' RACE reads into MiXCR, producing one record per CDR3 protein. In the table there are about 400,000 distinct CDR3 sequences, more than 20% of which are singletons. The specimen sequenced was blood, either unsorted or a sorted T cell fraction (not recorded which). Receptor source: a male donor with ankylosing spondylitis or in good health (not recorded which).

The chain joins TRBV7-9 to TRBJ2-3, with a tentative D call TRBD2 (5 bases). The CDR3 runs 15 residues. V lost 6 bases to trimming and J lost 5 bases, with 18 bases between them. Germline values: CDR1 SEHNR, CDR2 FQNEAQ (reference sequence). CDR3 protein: CASSSNLLAGDTQYF. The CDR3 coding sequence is TGTGCCAGCAGTTCTAATCTCCTAGCTGGAGATACGCAGTATTTT.

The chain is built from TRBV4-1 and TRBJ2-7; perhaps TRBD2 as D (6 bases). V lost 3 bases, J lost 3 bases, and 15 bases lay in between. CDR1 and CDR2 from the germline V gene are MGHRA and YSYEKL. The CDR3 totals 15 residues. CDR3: CASSQMGGGGYEQYF. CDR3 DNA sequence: TGCGCCAGCAGCCAGATGGGGGGTGGGGGCTACGAGCAGTACTTC.

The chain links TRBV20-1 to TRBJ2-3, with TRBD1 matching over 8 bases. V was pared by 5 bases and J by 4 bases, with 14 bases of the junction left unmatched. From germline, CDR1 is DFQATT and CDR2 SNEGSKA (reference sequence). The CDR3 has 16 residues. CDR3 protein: CSALSVAGGRADTQYF. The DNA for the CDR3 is TGCAGTGCTCTGTCCGTCGCAGGGGGCCGGGCAGATACGCAGTATTTT.

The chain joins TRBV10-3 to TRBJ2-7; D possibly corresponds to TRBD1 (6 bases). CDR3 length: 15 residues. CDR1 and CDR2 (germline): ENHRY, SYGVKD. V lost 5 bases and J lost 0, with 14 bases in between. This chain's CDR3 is CAISQQGISSYEQYF. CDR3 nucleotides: TGTGCCATCAGTCAACAGGGTATCAGCTCCTACGAGCAGTACTTC.

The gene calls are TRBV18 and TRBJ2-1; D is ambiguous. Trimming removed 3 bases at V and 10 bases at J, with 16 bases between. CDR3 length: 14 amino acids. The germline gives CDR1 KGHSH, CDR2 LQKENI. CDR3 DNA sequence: TGTGCCAGCTCACCCCCGGACCGAATAGAGGAGCAGTTCTTC. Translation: CASSPPDRIEEQFF.

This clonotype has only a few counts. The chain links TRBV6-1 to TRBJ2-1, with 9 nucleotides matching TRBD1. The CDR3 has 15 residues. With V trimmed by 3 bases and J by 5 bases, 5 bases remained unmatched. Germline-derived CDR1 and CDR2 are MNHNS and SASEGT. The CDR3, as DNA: TGTGCCAGCAGTGACGGACAGGGGCCTAACAATGAGCAGTTCTTC. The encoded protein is CASSDGQGPNNEQFF.

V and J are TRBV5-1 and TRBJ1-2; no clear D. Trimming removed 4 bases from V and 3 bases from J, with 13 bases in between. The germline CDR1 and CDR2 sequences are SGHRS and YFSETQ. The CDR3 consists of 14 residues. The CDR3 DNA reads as TGCGCCAGCAGCACCCCCGGGGATTACTATGGCTACACCTTC. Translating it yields CASSTPGDYYGYTF.

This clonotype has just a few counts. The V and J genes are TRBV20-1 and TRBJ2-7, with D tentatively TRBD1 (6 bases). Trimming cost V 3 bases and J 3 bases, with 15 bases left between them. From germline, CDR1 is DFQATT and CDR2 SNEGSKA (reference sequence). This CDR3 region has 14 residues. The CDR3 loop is CSARVSTGVYEQYF. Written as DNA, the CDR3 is TGCAGTGCTAGGGTCTCGACAGGAGTCTACGAGCAGTACTTC.

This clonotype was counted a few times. CDR3 amino acids: CASSQVGRSYNEQFF. The DNA of the CDR3 is TGCGCCAGCAGCCAAGTCGGGCGGTCCTACAATGAGCAGTTCTTC. The chain recombines TRBV4-1 with TRBJ2-1; D remains unclear. V gave up 1 base and J gave up 1 base, with 8 bases separating them. The CDR3 contains 15 residues. Germline CDR1 is MGHRA and CDR2 is YSYEKL.

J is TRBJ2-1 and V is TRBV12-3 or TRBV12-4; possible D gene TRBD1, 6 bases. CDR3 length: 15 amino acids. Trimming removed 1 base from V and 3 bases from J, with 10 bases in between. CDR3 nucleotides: TGTGCCAGCAGTTTAGAGGGGGAAAACTACAATGAGCAGTTCTTC. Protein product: CASSLEGENYNEQFF.

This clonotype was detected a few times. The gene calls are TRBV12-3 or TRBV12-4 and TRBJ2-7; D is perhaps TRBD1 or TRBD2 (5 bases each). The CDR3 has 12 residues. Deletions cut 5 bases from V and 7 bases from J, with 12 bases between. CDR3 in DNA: TGTGCCAGCAGTCCCGGGACGTGGGAGCAGTACTTC. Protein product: CASSPGTWEQYF.

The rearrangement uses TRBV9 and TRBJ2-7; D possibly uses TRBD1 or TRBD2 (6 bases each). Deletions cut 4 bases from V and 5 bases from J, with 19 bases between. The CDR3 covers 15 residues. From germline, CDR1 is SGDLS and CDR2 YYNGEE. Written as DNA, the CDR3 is TGTGCCAGCAGCCAATCGGCCGGGGGCCTCGACGAGCAGTACTTC. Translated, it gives CASSQSAGGLDEQYF. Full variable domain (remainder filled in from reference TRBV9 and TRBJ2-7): DSGVTQTPKHLITATGQRVTLRCSPRSGDLSVYWYQQSLDQGLQFLIQYYNGEERAKGNILERFSAQQFPDLHSELNLSSLELGDSALYFCASSQSAGGLDEQYFGPGTRLTVT.

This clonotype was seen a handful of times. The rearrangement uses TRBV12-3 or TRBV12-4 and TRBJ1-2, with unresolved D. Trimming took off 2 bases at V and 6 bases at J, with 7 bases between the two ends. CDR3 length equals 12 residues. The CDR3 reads CASSLMGNGYTF. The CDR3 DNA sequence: TGTGCCAGCAGTTTAATGGGTAATGGCTACACCTTC.

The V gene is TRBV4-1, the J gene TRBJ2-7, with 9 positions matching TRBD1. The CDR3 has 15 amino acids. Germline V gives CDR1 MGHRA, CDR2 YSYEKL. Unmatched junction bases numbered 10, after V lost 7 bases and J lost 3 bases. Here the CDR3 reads CASTPSGTGSYEQYF. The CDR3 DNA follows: TGCGCCAGCACCCCCTCCGGGACAGGGAGCTACGAGCAGTACTTC.